Listed below are T cell receptor beta chains from one sample, sequenced in a study of early T cells in non-severe SARS-CoV-2 infection. Using its own MiXCR run on the 5' RACE reads, TCRdb lists one record per CDR3 protein. This table has over 95,000 distinct CDR3 sequences, over 15% appearing once. Sequenced: whole blood. The source of these receptors is an adult who was a healthcare worker with PCR-confirmed SARS-CoV-2 infection or an uninfected control (not recorded which). Each CDR3 is given with its conserved first and last residue. D genes are given only for firm matches. Rows may omit the clone size; those that give it use once, few, many or a size class.

.	TRBJ1-1	13	.	TRBV20-1	TGCAGTGCTCGATGGGGGGAAGACACTGAAGCTTTCTTT	CSARWGEDTEAFF
few	TRBJ2-7	14	.	TRBV7-8	TGTGCCAGCAGCTTCAGGGAGATGAAATACGAGCAGTACTTC	CASSFREMKYEQYF
many	TRBJ2-5	15	.	TRBV10-3	TGTGCCATCAGTGGGGGATTGGACAGACAAGAGACCCAGTACTTC	CAISGGLDRQETQYF
few	TRBJ2-7	13	.	TRBV5-6	TGTGCCAGCAGCGCAGGTCGAACCTACGAGCAGTACTTC	CASSAGRTYEQYF
.	TRBJ2-7	15	.	TRBV7-2	TGTGCCAGCAGCTCCGGGTCGACACTCCCTGGCGAGCAGTACTTC	CASSSGSTLPGEQYF
.	TRBJ1-6	14	TRBD1	TRBV10-3	TGTGCCATCAGAGAGGGGGCCCCTAATTCACCCCTCCACTTT	CAIREGAPNSPLHF
many	TRBJ1-1	16	TRBD1	TRBV18	TGTGCCAGCTCATCAGACAGGGCAATAATGAACACTGAAGCTTTCTTT	CASSSDRAIMNTEAFF
few	TRBJ2-7	13	.	TRBV11-2	TGTGCCAGCACCCTCGGAGGGGTACGGGAGCAGTACTTC	CASTLGGVREQYF
few	TRBJ2-5	16	.	TRBV11-2	TGTGCCAGCAGCCAATCGACAGTCGGGGGTCGAGAGACCCAGTACTTC	CASSQSTVGGRETQYF
many	TRBJ1-4	14	TRBD1	TRBV9	TGTGCCAGCAGCGTAGGGGGACAGTCTGAAAAACTGTTTTTT	CASSVGGQSEKLFF
.	TRBJ1-2	14	.	TRBV21-1	TGTGCCAGCACTGCTATGGGGGTGGACTATGGCTACACCTTC	CASTAMGVDYGYTF
few	TRBJ2-2	9	.	TRBV11-2	TGTGCCAGCAGCCCCCCACCGTTTTTT	CASSPPPFF
.	TRBJ1-1	15	TRBD1	TRBV27	TGTGCCAGCAGTTTAGGTTTCCCGGGACAGACTGAAGCTTTCTTT	CASSLGFPGQTEAFF
few	TRBJ2-7	14	.	TRBV13	TGTGCCAGCAGCTTAGGTAAGAGCGGCTACGAGCAGTACTTC	CASSLGKSGYEQYF
.	TRBJ1-1	14	.	TRBV5-1	TGCGCCAGCAGCGATCGGGGCCAGAACACTGAAGCTTTCTTT	CASSDRGQNTEAFF
.	TRBJ2-5	15	.	TRBV27	TGTGCCAGCAGTTTAAATCGCCAGGTGATAGAGACCCAGTACTTC	CASSLNRQVIETQYF
.	TRBJ1-2	14	.	TRBV12-5	TGTGCTAGTGGTTCGGGGGGCGATAACTATGGCTACACCTTC	CASGSGGDNYGYTF
few	TRBJ2-7	14	.	TRBV7-9	TGTGCCAGCAGCTTCTCAGGGGTGTACTACGAGCAGTACTTC	CASSFSGVYYEQYF
.	TRBJ2-7	14	TRBD1	TRBV11-2	TGTGCCAGCAGCCCGGACAGGGATGACTACGAGCAGTACTTC	CASSPDRDDYEQYF
many	TRBJ2-1	15	.	TRBV20-1	TGCAGTGCTAGAGATGGAAGCGGAGCCGGGGATGAGCAGTTCTTC	CSARDGSGAGDEQFF
many	TRBJ2-3	15	.	TRBV7-2	TGTGCCAGCAGCCCCAGTGCCCAGTACACGGATACGCAGTATTTT	CASSPSAQYTDTQYF
many	TRBJ1-2	12	.	TRBV6-1	TGTGCCAGCAGTGAGGGGGGATATGGCTACACCTTC	CASSEGGYGYTF
.	TRBJ1-1	13	.	TRBV27	TGTGCCAGCAGTTTTCTTAGGGCCACTGAAGCTTTCTTT	CASSFLRATEAFF
.	TRBJ1-2	17	TRBD1	TRBV12-3/TRBV12-4	TGTGCCAGCAGTCCTACGGGACAGGGGGTTTGGAACTATGGCTACACCTTC	CASSPTGQGVWNYGYTF
many	TRBJ2-7	14	TRBD2	TRBV19	TGTGCCAGTAGTCCCCGGGCTAGCGGCTACGAGCAGTACTTC	CASSPRASGYEQYF
.	TRBJ2-1	14	.	TRBV29-1	TGCAGTGCCATGGGGGGGGGCCCATACAATGAGCAGTTCTTC	CSAMGGGPYNEQFF
few	TRBJ1-1	14	.	TRBV20-1	TGCAGTGCTAGAGACGCAGGGAGTAACACTGAAGCTTTCTTT	CSARDAGSNTEAFF
.	TRBJ2-2	14	.	TRBV7-2	TGTGCCAGCAGCTCCCCCAGGCTTGGCGGGGAGCTGTTTTTT	CASSSPRLGGELFF
.	TRBJ1-1	13	.	TRBV5-5	TGTGCCAGCAGCTCCCACGCTACCTCTGAAGCTTTCTTT	CASSSHATSEAFF
.	TRBJ2-1	15	TRBD2	TRBV2	TGTGCCACCAGAGTAGCGGGAGGTACTTACAATGAGCAGTTCTTC	CATRVAGGTYNEQFF
.	TRBJ2-3	15	TRBD1	TRBV9	TGTGCCAGCAGCGAGGACAGGTCCGGCACAGATACGCAGTATTTT	CASSEDRSGTDTQYF
.	TRBJ1-2	12	TRBD1	TRBV29-1	TGCAGCGCGGGGACAGCTAACTATGGCTACACCTTC	CSAGTANYGYTF
.	TRBJ2-1	15	TRBD1	TRBV13	TGTGCCAGCAGCATCCTGGGACAGAAATACAATGAGCAGTTCTTC	CASSILGQKYNEQFF
few	TRBJ2-7	15	.	TRBV7-2	TGTGCCAGCAGCTTCGAAGCTTTTCTTTCGCCCGAGCAGTACTTC	CASSFEAFLSPEQYF
.	TRBJ1-4	19	.	TRBV12-3/TRBV12-4	TGTGCCAGCAGTTTCAGGATATTAAACCAACTTGCAACTAATGAAAAACTGTTTTTT	CASSFRILNQLATNEKLFF
few	TRBJ2-7	14	.	TRBV5-1	TGCGCCAGTTCGGAGGGGCAGCCTTCCTACGAGCAGTACTTC	CASSEGQPSYEQYF
few	TRBJ2-1	16	.	TRBV7-2	TGTGCCAGCAGCTTCCTCGCCGGGGGGCGCTACAATGAGCAGTTCTTC	CASSFLAGGRYNEQFF
few	TRBJ1-2	16	TRBD1	TRBV9	TGTGCCAGCAGCCCTAGGACAGGGGGTATATCCTATGGCTACACCTTC	CASSPRTGGISYGYTF
.	TRBJ2-1	17	TRBD2	TRBV6-6	TGTGCCAGCAGTTACTCCCCCGGAGGGCGGGGGGGCCCTGAGCAGTTCTTC	CASSYSPGGRGGPEQFF
few	TRBJ1-1	15	.	TRBV4-2	TGTGCCAGCAGCCAAGACAGCCTCCTAAACACTGAAGCTTTCTTT	CASSQDSLLNTEAFF
many	TRBJ2-3	14	.	TRBV7-8	TGTGCCAGCAGCCCTGCCTGGCACTCAGATACGCAGTATTTT	CASSPAWHSDTQYF
few	TRBJ2-7	15	TRBD2	TRBV7-9	TGTGCCAGCAGCGCTGGGACTAGCGGGAGTTACGAGCAGTACTTC	CASSAGTSGSYEQYF
.	TRBJ2-5	17	TRBD2	TRBV6-2/TRBV6-3	TGTGCCAGCAGCCCGGGACTAGCGGGGGGGCAAGGAGAGACCCAGTACTTC	CASSPGLAGGQGETQYF
.	TRBJ2-2	13	.	TRBV11-2	TGTGCCAGCAGCCTAGGGGGGTCCAGGGAGCTGTTTTTT	CASSLGGSRELFF
.	TRBJ1-1	16	TRBD1	TRBV5-6	TGTGCCAGCAGCTCCGACCGGACAGGGATGAACACTGAAGCTTTCTTT	CASSSDRTGMNTEAFF
.	TRBJ1-5	13	.	TRBV28	TGTGCCAGCAGTTTACGGGGACCCAGGCCCCAGCATTTT	CASSLRGPRPQHF
few	TRBJ2-2	13	.	TRBV12-3/TRBV12-4	TGTGCCAGCAGTGCCGTCGGGGCCGGGGAGCTGTTTTTT	CASSAVGAGELFF
few	TRBJ1-1	18	.	TRBV7-9	TGTGCCAGCAGCCCTGGGACTTTTTCAGCGGAGGTGAACACTGAAGCTTTCTTT	CASSPGTFSAEVNTEAFF
.	TRBJ2-3	15	.	TRBV29-1	TGCAGCGTTGAAAGGAGGGCGGGTAGCACAGATACGCAGTATTTT	CSVERRAGSTDTQYF
.	TRBJ2-5	15	.	TRBV6-2/TRBV6-3	TGTGCCAGCAGCCCTCCCAGGGGCATCGGGGAGACCCAGTACTTC	CASSPPRGIGETQYF
many	TRBJ1-6	16	.	TRBV5-5	TGTGCCAGCAGCTTAGGAGACAGCTCCTATAATTCACCCCTCCACTTT	CASSLGDSSYNSPLHF
few	TRBJ2-5	16	.	TRBV6-1	TGTGCCAGCAGATCACACGGGACTCCCGGGGGAGAGACCCAGTACTTC	CASRSHGTPGGETQYF
.	TRBJ2-7	11	.	TRBV29-1	TGCAGCGTGGAAAGGGACCACGAGCAGTACTTC	CSVERDHEQYF
once	TRBJ2-5	14	.	TRBV7-2	TGTGCCAGCAGCTTAGGATTTAATGTGGAGACCCAGTACTTC	CASSLGFNVETQYF